Ten or more counts support the clone carrying this T cell receptor beta chain. Its antigen is not known. The data belong to a study of post-analysis software for immune sequencing data. The overall study: Several disease courses (relapsing-remitting, secondary progressive and progressive-relapsing) of multiple sclerosis were included.

Trimming left V 3 bases short and J 7 bases short, with 13 bases between. Germline values: CDR1 SGHRS, CDR2 YFSETQ. The CDR3 totals 14 residues. Each TCR beta cDNA library carried unique molecular identifiers. Researchers reported approximately 500,000 cDNA molecules coming from around 1 to 9.1 million T cells. TCRdb reprocessed the PCR reads with MiXCR, giving one entry per CDR3 protein. Counted here are just over 250,000 distinct CDR3 sequences, less than 40% occurring once; the ten biggest clones make up under 5.5%. Findings and limits, study-wide: Samples from a shared batch, those prepared together, strongly co-clustered by F measure. Four to six TRBV segments, including TRBV5-6, TRBV5-1 and TRBV20-1, were more frequent in patients than controls. Among multiple sclerosis patients, normalized Chao1 diversity was significantly below that of controls.

The chain combines TRBV5-1 with TRBJ1-4, with D possibly being TRBD1 (5 bases). The sample comprised blood. This TCR derives from a girl aged 10-17 years with multiple sclerosis. CDR3 region: CASSSGEVGEKLFF. In DNA form, the CDR3 reads TGCGCCAGCAGCTCGGGGGAGGTCGGTGAAAAACTGTTTTTT.